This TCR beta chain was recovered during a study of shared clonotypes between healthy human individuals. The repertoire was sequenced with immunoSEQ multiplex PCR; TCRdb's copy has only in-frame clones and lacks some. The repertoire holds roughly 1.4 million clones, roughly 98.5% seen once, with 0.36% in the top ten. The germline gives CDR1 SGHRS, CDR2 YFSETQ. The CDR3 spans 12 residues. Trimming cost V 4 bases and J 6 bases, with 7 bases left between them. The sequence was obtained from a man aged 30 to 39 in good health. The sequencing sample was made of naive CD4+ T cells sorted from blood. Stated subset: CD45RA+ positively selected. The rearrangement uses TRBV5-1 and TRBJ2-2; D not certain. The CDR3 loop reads CASSVLSGELFF. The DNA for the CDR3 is TGCGCCAGCAGCGTCTTGTCCGGGGAGCTGTTTTTT.